The clone carrying this T cell receptor beta chain has only a few counts. The antigen is undetermined. The sample comes from a study of T-cell reconstitution after alpha-beta-depleted transplantation in children. Study findings and constraints: Among T cells one year after transplant, newly produced cells accounted for most counts and diversity.

This CDR3 has 16 residues. Per the germline V gene, CDR1 is MNHEY and CDR2 is SVGAGI. V lost 3 bases and J 1 base, leaving 14 bases between the germline ends. Preparing the TCRbeta library involved the use of unique molecular identifiers. From the PCR reads, TCRdb called clonotypes with MiXCR, one entry per CDR3 protein. The table includes about a million distinct CDR3 sequences, roughly 29% detected once. The chain recombines TRBV6-5 with TRBJ2-3; no clear D. This receptor was identified in a boy under two years old who had a stem cell transplant for SCID, so the T cells may come from the graft donor. This specimen was PBMCs, mostly from graft donor cells, taken 360 days after TCRalphabeta/CD19-depleted stem cell transplant. CDR3 in amino acids: CASSYRYFPGTDTQYF. CDR3 bases: TGTGCCAGCAGTTATCGCTATTTTCCCGGCACAGATACGCAGTATTTT.